This T cell receptor beta chain was recorded in a study of vaccination effects on CD4 cells after COVID-19 (dated by TCRdb to the early 2020s). For the study in its entirety: Two doses of either the BNT162b2 or the mRNA-1273 mRNA SARS-CoV-2 vaccine were administered to participants. The study compared SARS-CoV-2 spike-specific CD4+ TCR repertoires before and after mRNA vaccination in COVID-19 convalescent patients and infection-naive vaccine recipients. In the study, cultures from other donors were sequenced using the Oncomine TCR Beta short-read assay on an Illumina iSeq 100. Altogether, over 9 COVID-19 convalescent patients and several SARS-CoV-2-naive healthy vaccine recipients made up the full study. General study outcomes and caveats: Marked clonal contraction was observed in both infection-induced and vaccine-induced clones at late post-vaccination timepoints, consistent with waning T cell responses. Limitations of the study were the small number of convalescent patients and the absence of early post-infection timepoints. In healthy vaccine recipients, vaccine-induced clones were almost all SARS-CoV-2 mono-reactive, with only 1 of 255 being cross-reactive with common cold coronaviruses.

The library was prepared using the immunoSEQ multiplex PCR assay. DNA from the cultured, isolated CD4+ T cells was subjected to TCR beta CDR3 sequencing. The study's processing was this. The analysis removed non-productive TCR sequences, trimmed reads to the CDR3 region, and retained only CDR3s that were 7 or more amino acids long. Antigen-specific clonotypes were identified with the MANAFEST web app by comparing expansion in peptide wells against reference cultures. To count as positive, a clone had to show expansion at FDR<0.05 compared with the reference and with all other wells, an odds ratio above 5, and a frequency above 0.1% in two replicate wells. Cross-reactive clonotypes were defined as significantly expanded in SARS-CoV-2 spike wells and in at least one common cold coronavirus spike condition. CDR3 similarity was assessed by Levenshtein distance using the stringdist R package, and unrooted trees were constructed with ape in R 3.6.1. The table comes from immuneACCESS by way of TCRdb, which keeps in-frame sequences with V and J called. Part of the clones is missing from these tables; in studies checked, under half for an unresolved V gene and the rest for unknown reasons. The D gene and trimming were derived from the DNA, and the V and J assignments and clone size from that table. The sample table shows tens of thousands of clones, and about four fifths are seen once. 2.5% to 3% of the sample is taken by the ten largest.

Concerning this clone itself: It lacks a known antigen. Qualities for individual bases were not recorded, and no much larger clone is one base off.

Inclusive of the bounding cysteine and phenylalanine, the CDR3 is 16 residues long. Just CDR3 DNA is preserved here, 48 bases in frame from base 1. Cut back by 3 bases and 4 bases, the V and J ends lie 16 bases apart. Based on the germline V gene (reference sequence), the CDR1 and CDR2 sequences are GTSNPN and SVGIG. The ViraFEST assay stimulated PBMC with viral peptide pools and then used TCR sequencing to identify antigen-specific CD4+ T cell clonotypes by expansion. After less than eleven days of culture, CD4+ T cells were isolated with the EasySep CD4+ T cell isolation kit. The absence of prior SARS-CoV-2 infection in healthy vaccine recipients was confirmed by negative nucleocapsid antibodies before and after vaccination. Each well held some 1.9 million PBMC cultured in IMDM containing about 5.4% human AB serum, roughly 10 IU/ml IL-2 and gentamicin, along with roughly 10 ug/ml peptides. On days 3 and 7, half of the culture medium was replaced with fresh IL-2-containing medium. Unless noted otherwise, every peptide stimulation condition was grown in triplicate wells. Using Ficoll-Paque Plus gradient centrifugation, PBMC were separated from whole blood and then either used fresh or cryopreserved at -140C. The overlapping peptide pools covered the spike proteins of SARS-CoV-2 and of the common cold coronaviruses HCoV-NL63, HCoV-OC43 and HCoV-229E. The QIAamp micro DNA kit was used to extract genomic DNA from the cultured CD4+ T cells.

The chain was built from TRBV30 and TRBJ1-6; the D gene is perhaps TRBD1, from 6 matching bases. This TCR came from a human donor who received a COVID-19 vaccine. The specimen was CD4+ T cells from PBMCs cultured with HCoV-NL63 spike peptides, collected before COVID-19 vaccination. What the cell subset or site label conveys for this sample: HCoV-NL63 spike overlapping peptide pool stimulation. This receptor carries the CDR3 CAWSFSGAIYNSPLHF. The DNA sequence is given as TGTGCCTGGAGCTTCTCAGGGGCGATTTATAATTCACCCCTCCACTTT.